One sample yielded the 27 T cell receptor beta chains listed below, sequenced in a study of cytomegalovirus exposure and HLA in healthy donors. 13 Jbeta primers and 60 Vbeta primers were used for the PCR. TCRdb keeps only in-frame clones here, not all; method: immunoSEQ multiplex PCR. The record lists about 46,000 clones, of which the ten most abundant hold under 1.3%. Material: PBMCs. These receptors were collected from a woman between 40 and 50 years old in good health and CMV-seronegative.

This chain links TRBV6-5 with TRBJ2-7, with D perhaps matching TRBD2 (6 bases). The V gene's germline CDR1 is MNHEY and CDR2 SVGAGI. This CDR3 is 13 amino acids long. V lost 5 bases and J lost 5, with 13 bases in between. In DNA form, the CDR3 reads TGTGCCAGCAGTCAACTAGGAGGGGACGAGCAGTACTTC. Translated: CASSQLGGDEQYF.

The chain recombines TRBV5-8 with TRBJ2-3; 7 bases align to TRBD2. Germline assignment: CDR1 SGHTS and CDR2 YDEGEE. Losses at the gene ends were 5 bases for V and 0 bases for J; bases not matched to a gene: 6. CDR3 length equals 15 residues. The CDR3 coding sequence is TGTGCCAGCAGGCATGCGGGGGAAAGCACAGATACGCAGTATTTT. Residues: CASRHAGESTDTQYF.

V is TRBV10-3 and J is TRBJ1-3; D remains unclear. CDR1 is ENHRY and CDR2 is SYGVKD in the germline V gene. V was clipped by 4 bases and J by 0 bases, with 19 bases between them. The CDR3 runs 18 residues. In DNA, the CDR3 is TGTGCCATCAGTGCTCTCCCCTCAACAGTAATCTCTGGAAACACCATATATTTT. Protein: CAISALPSTVISGNTIYF.

The chain employs TRBV6-5 and TRBJ1-2; D is possibly TRBD1 (6 bases). Trimming removed 6 bases at V and 7 bases at J, with 12 bases between. The CDR3 consists of 12 residues. The germline V gene encodes CDR1 MNHEY and CDR2 SVGAGI. CDR3 residues: CASSRTAGGYTF. The CDR3 bases are TGTGCCAGCAGCAGGACAGCCGGTGGCTACACCTTC.

The gene calls are TRBV7-7 and TRBJ2-7; a weak D match, TRBD2 (5 bases). Trimming stripped 5 bases from V and 5 bases from J, with 13 bases between. The CDR3 has 13 amino acids. CDR1 and CDR2 (germline): SSHAT, FNYEAQ (reference sequence). The CDR3 reads CASSTGKTNEQYF. The DNA for the CDR3 is TGTGCCAGCAGCACCGGGAAGACGAACGAGCAGTACTTC.

This chain links TRBV7-9 with TRBJ1-1; D is undetermined. The CDR3 length is 16 residues. Per the germline V gene, CDR1 is SEHNR and CDR2 is FQNEAQ (reference sequence). Between the trimmed V and J ends, which lost 5 bases and 5 bases, there was a span of 21 bases. CDR3 nucleotide sequence: TGTGCCAGCAGCCCCGAAGGAGCGCTCCTAGCTACTGAAGCTTTCTTT. Its protein product is CASSPEGALLATEAFF. Variable domain in full (rest from reference TRBV7-9 and TRBJ1-1): DTGVSQNPRHKITKRGQNVTFRCDPISEHNRLYWYRQTLGQGPEFLTYFQNEAQLEKSRLLSDRFSAERPKGSFSTLEIQRTEQGDSAMYLCASSPEGALLATEAFFGQGTRLTVV.

The chain uses TRBV10-3 and TRBJ2-7; 12 bases agree with TRBD1. V shed 7 bases and J 3 bases; nucleotides not matched to a gene: 10. Germline loops: CDR1 ENHRY, CDR2 SYGVKD. The CDR3 extends over 16 amino acids. Here the CDR3 DNA reads TGTGCCATCACTACAGACCGGGACAGGGGGCTCTACGAGCAGTACTTC. Translation: CAITTDRDRGLYEQYF.

The rearrangement links TRBV6-5 to TRBJ1-5; D unclear. Trimming removed 0 bases at V and 3 bases at J, with 6 bases between. The CDR3 has 14 amino acids. CDR1 is MNHEY, CDR2 SVGAGI, per germline. This CDR3 reads CASSYSRNNQPQHF. For the CDR3, the DNA is TGTGCCAGCAGTTACTCCAGGAACAATCAGCCCCAGCATTTT.

The chain joins TRBV7-8 to TRBJ1-5, with TRBD1 as a possible D gene (5 bases). This CDR3 contains 15 residues. The germline CDR1 and CDR2 sequences are SGHVS and FQNEAQ. Trimming shortened V by 0 bases and J by 4 bases, and 10 bases separated the two germline ends. CDR3 protein: CASSLALNRNQPQHF. The CDR3 nucleotides read TGTGCCAGCAGCTTAGCGTTGAACAGGAATCAGCCCCAGCATTTT.

This chain joins TRBV14 and TRBJ1-5, with TRBD1 as a possible D gene (5 bases). Trimming cost V 4 bases and J 7 bases, with 11 bases left between them. Germline V gene data show CDR1 as SGHDN and CDR2 as FVKESK. The CDR3 totals 13 residues. The CDR3 loop is CASSLRVDQPQHF. The CDR3 DNA sequence: TGTGCCAGCAGCCTCAGGGTAGACCAGCCCCAGCATTTT.

V gene TRBV28 combines with J gene TRBJ1-5; D remains ambiguous. The V end lost 5 bases, the J end lost 2 bases, and 16 bases lay between the germline ends. CDR1 is MDHEN, CDR2 SYDVKM, per germline. This CDR3 has 16 residues. The DNA of the CDR3 is TGTGCCAGCAGTCTACGAGAGGGATGGGGCAATCAGCCCCAGCATTTT. The encoded protein is CASSLREGWGNQPQHF.

The chain joins TRBV18 to TRBJ2-7, with TRBD1 matching over 8 bases. The trim removed 6 bases at V and 2 bases at J, leaving 6 bases unmatched. The CDR3 is 14 amino acids. Germline CDR1 is KGHSH and CDR2 is LQKENI. CDR3 DNA: TGTGCCAGCTCCCAGGGGGCGAGCACCTACGAGCAGTACTTC. The encoded protein is CASSQGASTYEQYF. Complete variable domain (other parts from reference TRBV18 and TRBJ2-7): NAGVMQNPRHLVRRRGQEARLRCSPMKGHSHVYWYRQLPEEGLKFMVYLQKENIIDESGMPKERFSAEFPKEGPSILRIQQVVRGDSAAYFCASSQGASTYEQYFGPGTRLTVT.

As DNA, the CDR3 is TGCGCCAGCAGCCAAGACACAGGGTATGAGCAGTTCTTC. The encoded protein is CASSQDTGYEQFF. The rearrangement links TRBV4-3 to TRBJ2-1, with a weak D call TRBD1 (6 bases). CDR1 is LGHNA, CDR2 YSLEER, per germline. V was shortened by 0 bases and J by 8 bases, with 8 bases between the two germline ends. The CDR3 runs 13 residues.

This chain joins TRBV6-1 and TRBJ2-7; TRBD2 might be the D (5 bases). The CDR3 is 14 residues long. V lost 4 bases and J lost 0, with 10 bases in between. CDR1 and CDR2 (germline): MNHNS, SASEGT. This CDR3 reads CASSAPGYSYEQYF. The CDR3 bases are TGTGCCAGCAGTGCACCGGGGTACTCCTACGAGCAGTACTTC.

V usage is TRBV20-1 and J usage is TRBJ1-1; D is possibly TRBD1 (5 bases). CDR3 size: 11 residues. Germline CDR1 and CDR2: DFQATT and SNEGSKA (reference sequence). V shed 5 bases and J shed 3 bases, with 7 bases lying between them. Here the CDR3 DNA reads TGCAGTGCTGGGGGGGACACTGAAGCTTTCTTT. It translates to CSAGGDTEAFF.

The chain uses TRBV4-2 and TRBJ2-2, with 7 bases matching TRBD2. There are 17 residues in the CDR3. V was pared by 1 base and J by 0 bases, with 5 bases of the junction left unmatched. Germline values: CDR1 LGHNA, CDR2 YNFKEQ. In nucleotides, the CDR3 is TGTGCCAGCAGCCAAGGTAAGGGAGGGGCGAACACCGGGGAGCTGTTTTTT. This translates into CASSQGKGGANTGELFF.

V and J are TRBV28 and TRBJ1-5; TRBD1 matches at 9 bases. CDR1 is MDHEN, CDR2 SYDVKM, per germline. CDR3 length equals 16 residues. The ends lost 4 bases at V and 2 bases at J; junction bases unmatched: 6. CDR3 sequence: CASSYRGRGGNQPQHF. The CDR3 DNA is TGTGCCAGCAGTTACAGGGGGCGCGGGGGCAATCAGCCCCAGCATTTT.

V and J are TRBV28 and TRBJ1-1, with no clear D. V lost 6 bases, J lost 4 bases, and 9 bases lay in between. This CDR3 region has 12 residues. Germline CDR1 MDHEN, CDR2 SYDVKM. The CDR3 spells CASSWAGTEAFF. In DNA, the CDR3 is TGTGCCAGCAGCTGGGCTGGCACTGAAGCTTTCTTT.

V is TRBV6-6 and J is TRBJ2-7, with a weak D call TRBD1 (5 bases). V lost 2 bases to trimming and J lost 3 bases, with 8 bases between them. In germline, CDR1 is MNHNY, CDR2 SVGAGI (reference sequence). CDR3 length: 13 residues. In DNA, the CDR3 is TGTGCCAGCAGTTACGAGACAGTCTACGAGCAGTACTTC. It translates to CASSYETVYEQYF.

V usage is TRBV14 and J usage is TRBJ2-7; the D gene is possibly TRBD1 (5 bases). Between the trimmed V and J ends, which lost 2 bases and 2 bases, there was a span of 13 bases. There are 15 residues in the CDR3. CDR1 is SGHDN and CDR2 is FVKESK in the germline V gene. The CDR3 is CASSQRWGSTYEQYF. DNA for the CDR3: TGTGCCAGCAGCCAAAGGTGGGGCAGTACCTACGAGCAGTACTTC.

This sequence joins TRBV28 and TRBJ1-1, with TRBD1 as a possible D gene (6 bases). Germline V CDR1 and CDR2: MDHEN, SYDVKM. There are 12 residues in the CDR3. Trimming removed 3 bases at V and 6 bases at J, with 8 bases between. The CDR3 is CASSLSGAEAFF. CDR3 in DNA: TGTGCCAGCAGTTTGTCAGGGGCTGAAGCTTTCTTT.

In regard to this clone: The same CDR3 can be traced to other DNA sequences in this sample. CDR3 loop: CASSLAQQGDEAFF. CDR3 DNA sequence: TGCGCCAGCAGCTTGGCGCAACAGGGGGACGAAGCTTTCTTT. The chain combines TRBV5-1 with TRBJ1-1; 8 bases match TRBD1. CDR1 is SGHRS, CDR2 YFSETQ, per germline. This CDR3 comprises 14 residues. The V and J ends lost 0 bases and 8 bases, in that order; junction bases with no gene match: 6.

This rearrangement joins TRBV28 to TRBJ2-7; tentative D call: TRBD1 (6 bases). The germline gives CDR1 MDHEN, CDR2 SYDVKM. CDR3 length: 13 residues. V was clipped by 6 bases and J by 5 bases, with 14 bases between them. The CDR3 region has the DNA TGTGCCAGCAGCTTGACAGGTCTCCACGAGCAGTACTTC. Its protein is CASSLTGLHEQYF.

The J gene is TRBJ1-5, the V gene TRBV28; 10 nucleotides align to TRBD1. The CDR3 has 16 amino acids. With V trimmed by 5 bases and J by 3 bases, 7 bases remained unmatched. CDR1 and CDR2 from the germline V gene are MDHEN and SYDVKM. In DNA, the CDR3 is TGTGCCAGCAGTCCAAGACAGGGGGCGAACAATCAGCCCCAGCATTTT. Protein sequence: CASSPRQGANNQPQHF.

The chain links TRBV2 to TRBJ1-2, with D unresolved. The CDR3 totals 13 residues. Trimming took off 5 bases at V and 6 bases at J, with 13 bases between the two ends. Germline CDR1 reads SNHLY; CDR2 reads FYNNEI. The CDR3 protein is CASSRVRNHGYTF. Written as DNA, the CDR3 is TGTGCCAGCAGTCGGGTCCGAAATCATGGCTACACCTTC.

Of note for this clone: Mismatch with germline at one junction end may stem from a read error. This sequence joins TRBV4-3 and TRBJ1-1, with unresolved D. The CDR3 totals 14 residues. Germline CDR1 reads LGHNA; CDR2 reads YSLEER. The CDR3 DNA reads as TGCGCCAGCAGCGAAGACGGTGAGAACACTGAAGCTTTCTTT. Its protein is CASSEDGENTEAFF.

The chain employs TRBV6-6 and TRBJ1-4; TRBD1 aligns across 8 bases. CDR1 is MNHNY, CDR2 SVGAGI, per germline (reference sequence). The length of the CDR3 is 14 residues. V lost 9 bases to trimming and J lost 4 bases; unmatched junction nucleotides: 7. This chain's CDR3 is CASVRGQGNEKLFF. CDR3 nucleotide sequence: TGTGCCAGTGTACGCGGACAGGGTAATGAAAAACTGTTTTTT.